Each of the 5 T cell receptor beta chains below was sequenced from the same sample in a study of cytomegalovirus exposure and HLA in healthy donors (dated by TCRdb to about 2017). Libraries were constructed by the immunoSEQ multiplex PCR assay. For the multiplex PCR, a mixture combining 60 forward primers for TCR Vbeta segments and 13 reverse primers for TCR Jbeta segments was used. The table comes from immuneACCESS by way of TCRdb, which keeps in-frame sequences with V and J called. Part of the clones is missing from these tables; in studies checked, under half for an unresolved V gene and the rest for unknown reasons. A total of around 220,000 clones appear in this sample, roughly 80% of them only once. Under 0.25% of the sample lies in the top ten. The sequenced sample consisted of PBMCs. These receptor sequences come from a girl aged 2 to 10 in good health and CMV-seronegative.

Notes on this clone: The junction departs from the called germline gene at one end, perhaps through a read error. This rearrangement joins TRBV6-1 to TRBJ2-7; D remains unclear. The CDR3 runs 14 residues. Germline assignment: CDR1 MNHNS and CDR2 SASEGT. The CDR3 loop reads CASGDDSTLYEQYF. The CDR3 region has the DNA TGTGCCAGCGGTGACGACTCAACCCTCTACGAGCAGTACTTC.

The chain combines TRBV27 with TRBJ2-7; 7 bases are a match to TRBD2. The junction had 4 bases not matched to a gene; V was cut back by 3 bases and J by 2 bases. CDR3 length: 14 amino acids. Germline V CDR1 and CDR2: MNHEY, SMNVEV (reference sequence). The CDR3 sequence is CASSFRTSPYEQYF. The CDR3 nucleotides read TGTGCCAGCAGTTTTCGGACTAGTCCCTACGAGCAGTACTTC.

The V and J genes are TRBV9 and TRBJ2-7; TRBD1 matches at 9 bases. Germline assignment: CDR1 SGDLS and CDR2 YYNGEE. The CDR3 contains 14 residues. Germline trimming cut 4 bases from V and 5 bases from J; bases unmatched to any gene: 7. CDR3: CASSPTGGYHEQYF. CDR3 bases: TGTGCCAGCAGCCCTACAGGGGGCTACCACGAGCAGTACTTC.

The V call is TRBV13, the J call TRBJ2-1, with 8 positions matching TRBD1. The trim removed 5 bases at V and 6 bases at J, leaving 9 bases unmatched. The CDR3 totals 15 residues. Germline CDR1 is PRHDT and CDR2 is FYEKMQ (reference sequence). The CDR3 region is CASSGPGQEGNEQFF. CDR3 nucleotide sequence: TGTGCCAGCAGCGGACCGGGACAGGAAGGCAATGAGCAGTTCTTC.

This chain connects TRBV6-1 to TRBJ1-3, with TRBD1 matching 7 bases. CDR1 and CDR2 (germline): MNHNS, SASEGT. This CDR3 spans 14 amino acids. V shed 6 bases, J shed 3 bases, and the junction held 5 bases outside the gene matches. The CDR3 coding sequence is TGTGCCAGCAGGACAGGGACTGGTGGAAACACCATATATTTT. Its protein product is CASRTGTGGNTIYF.